Given below is one T cell receptor (beta chain) in context. What it recognizes is unknown. This PCR relied on a set of 60 Vbeta primers and 13 Jbeta primers. Assay used: immunoSEQ multiplex PCR; TCRdb lists only in-frame clones, some missing. Found here are 150,000 or so clones, 80% of them singletons; the top ten hold around 14%. Germline CDR1 is LGHNA and CDR2 is YSLEER. V gave up 4 bases and J gave up 3 bases; unmatched junction bases: 1. The CDR3 contains 13 residues. These data are taken from a study of cytomegalovirus exposure and HLA in healthy donors. Broader study findings: Likely technical artifact: a cluster of highly shared sequence variants. In an earlier analysis, productive rearrangement rates for most beta V segments clustered near 87% or 30%. Presence/absence analysis assumed near-uniform sequencing depth across donors. An ancestry cluster, one associated with Asian ancestry, reportedly showed fewer N-insertions than the approximately 670-donor mean in a later analysis.

This TCR derives from a woman aged 40 to 49 in good health and CMV-seronegative. This chain links TRBV4-3 with TRBJ2-7, with 9 positions matching TRBD1. The source material was PBMCs. In DNA form, the CDR3 reads TGCGCCAGCAGCCGGGACAGGGACTACGAGCAGTACTTC. It codes for CASSRDRDYEQYF.